The rows below give T cell receptor beta chains drawn from one sample of a study of T cells in Graves' hyperthyroidism and ophthalmopathy. TCRdb re-analysed the multiplex PCR reads in MiXCR, keeping a single row per CDR3 protein. This table has roughly 550,000 distinct CDR3 sequences, 15% to 20% appearing once. Sequenced material: blood. The source is a young woman with Graves' ophthalmopathy. Both conserved end residues are part of each CDR3. D genes are given only for firm matches. Clone size is shown for a subset of rows, as once, few, many or a class of expanded clone.

d_call	v_call	j_call	clone_size	cdr3_length	cdr3_nt	cdr3_aa
-	TRBV18	TRBJ2-7	-	17	TGTGCCAGCTCACCACTTTCAGTGCGGGGTGGAATATACGAGCAGTACTTC	CASSPLSVRGGIYEQYF
-	TRBV18	TRBJ2-5	many	13	TGTGCCAGCTCAACACTGGGGGAAGAGACCCAGTACTTC	CASSTLGEETQYF
-	TRBV20-1	TRBJ2-7	many	13	TGCAGTGCTAAGGGCCTAGCTACTCACGAGCAGTACTTC	CSAKGLATHEQYF
TRBD1	TRBV20-1	TRBJ2-2	-	15	TGCAGTGCTAGGGTCCGGGACAGGGCCATCGGGGAGCTGTTTTTT	CSARVRDRAIGELFF
-	TRBV5-6	TRBJ2-5	many	14	TGTGCCAGCAGCGGGGGAGCCAGCAGGGAGACCCAGTACTTC	CASSGGASRETQYF
-	TRBV3-1	TRBJ2-4	many	14	TGTGCCAGCAGCCAAGATCTTACGCCGGACATTCAGTACTTC	CASSQDLTPDIQYF
TRBD2	TRBV5-6	TRBJ2-7	-	15	TGTGCCAGCAGCCCTCTGACTAGCGGAGTATACGAGCAGTACTTC	CASSPLTSGVYEQYF
-	TRBV27	TRBJ2-1	few	16	TGTGCCAGCAGTTTCACGGGGATAGGATTGTACAATGAGCAGTTCTTC	CASSFTGIGLYNEQFF
TRBD1	TRBV6-4	TRBJ2-7	-	21	TGTGCCAGCAGTGACTCGAATCCAGACAGGGGGCGTCGCGCCCCGACCTACGAGCAGTACTTC	CASSDSNPDRGRRAPTYEQYF
-	TRBV9	TRBJ1-3	-	15	TGTGCCAGCAGCGAGGGAGATCCCTCTGGAAACACCATATATTTT	CASSEGDPSGNTIYF
TRBD2	TRBV5-1	TRBJ2-1	many	15	TGCGCCAGCAGCCCCCCCTTTGGGACTAGTAATGAGCAGTTCTTC	CASSPPFGTSNEQFF
-	TRBV20-1	TRBJ2-5	many	14	TGCAGTGCTAGAGATCTAGGATACCAAGAGACCCAGTACTTC	CSARDLGYQETQYF
TRBD2	TRBV7-7	TRBJ2-1	many	15	TGTGCCAGCAGTTCCGGGACTAGCGCTTACAATGAGCAGTTCTTC	CASSSGTSAYNEQFF
TRBD1	TRBV20-1	TRBJ1-6	many	18	TGCGCTCGGGACAGGCGCCGCTCTTCATCAAGTACCAATTCACCCCTCCACTTT	CARDRRRSSSSTNSPLHF
TRBD1	TRBV5-4	TRBJ1-1	few	13	TGTGCCAGCAGCCCAGACAGGGGCCTTGAAGCTTTCTTT	CASSPDRGLEAFF
TRBD2	TRBV9	TRBJ2-6	many	16	TGTGCCAGCAGCGGGGGGGGGAGCTCTGGGGCCAACGTCCTGACTTTC	CASSGGGSSGANVLTF
-	TRBV7-2	TRBJ2-3	many	14	TGTGCCAGCAGCTTAGGACTCAGCACAGATACGCAGTATTTT	CASSLGLSTDTQYF
TRBD2	TRBV19	TRBJ2-7	few	15	TGTGCCAGTAGTAAGCCCGGACTAGCGGAATACGAGCAGTACTTC	CASSKPGLAEYEQYF
TRBD2	TRBV12-3/TRBV12-4	TRBJ2-5	many	13	TGTGCCAGCAACCTGGGACTAACAGAGACCCAGTACTTC	CASNLGLTETQYF
-	TRBV19	TRBJ1-2	-	13	TGTGCCAGTAGTATGGTACAGGGCGGTGACTACACCTTC	CASSMVQGGDYTF
-	TRBV7-9	TRBJ1-5	-	13	TGTGCCAGCAGCTTAGTTAGGGATCAGCCCCAGCATTTT	CASSLVRDQPQHF
TRBD1	TRBV6-1	TRBJ1-4	-	16	TGTGCCAGCAGTGAAGCGGTCGGGACAGGAGATGAAAAACTGTTTTTT	CASSEAVGTGDEKLFF
-	TRBV30	TRBJ2-1	many	15	TGTGCCTGGAGTGCCGACCCTTTAGGCTACAATGAGCAGTTCTTC	CAWSADPLGYNEQFF
-	TRBV20-1	TRBJ2-7	many	13	TGCAGTGAACGTGGACTTCAATCCTACGAGCAGTACTTC	CSERGLQSYEQYF
-	TRBV12-3/TRBV12-4	TRBJ2-7	many	12	TGTGCCAGCAGGGGTACGGCGAGGGAGCAGTACTTC	CASRGTAREQYF
TRBD1	TRBV28	TRBJ1-5	many	17	TGTGCCAGCAGACTGACCGGGACAGGGGCGAGCAATCAGCCCCAGCATTTT	CASRLTGTGASNQPQHF
-	TRBV7-2	TRBJ2-7	-	13	TGTGCCAGCAGCTCGACACCGAAGTACGAGCAGTACTTC	CASSSTPKYEQYF
-	TRBV5-1	TRBJ2-3	many	16	TGCGCCAGCAGCCCTCCGGGACTTTCTAGCACAGATACGCAGTATTTT	CASSPPGLSSTDTQYF
TRBD2	TRBV6-1	TRBJ2-1	many	14	TGTGCCAGCAGTAGACTAGCGCTTTCCAATGAGCAGTTCTTC	CASSRLALSNEQFF
-	TRBV7-2	TRBJ2-3	-	15	TGTGCCAGCAGCCCCGCGGTGGGGGCCGGGGATACGCAGTATTTT	CASSPAVGAGDTQYF
TRBD1	TRBV2	TRBJ2-5	many	13	TGTGCCAGCAGAGTGACAGGGGTAGAGACCCAGTACTTC	CASRVTGVETQYF
-	TRBV2	TRBJ2-4	few	19	TGTGCCAGCAGACAAACAGGGTTGGGGGTTCCCCTAGCCAAAAACATTCAGTACTTC	CASRQTGLGVPLAKNIQYF
-	TRBV19	TRBJ1-1	few	16	TGTGCCAGTATCCCAAAACGACCCGCCGGGGTGACTGAAGCTTTCTTT	CASIPKRPAGVTEAFF
-	TRBV12-3/TRBV12-4	TRBJ2-5	-	14	TGTGCCAGCAGTTTCCGGGACCCCCAAGAGACCCAGTGCTTC	CASSFRDPQETQCF
-	TRBV3-1	TRBJ2-6	-	14	TGTGCCAGCCGAGAACATTCTGGGGCCAACGTCCTGACTTTC	CASREHSGANVLTF
TRBD1	TRBV12-3/TRBV12-4	TRBJ1-2	few	13	TGTGCCAGCACTAGACAGGGGGACTATGGCTACACCTTC	CASTRQGDYGYTF
-	TRBV20-1	TRBJ2-3	many	14	TGCAGTGTTAAGGCTTTGGCGGGCACAGATACGCAGTATTTT	CSVKALAGTDTQYF
-	TRBV10-3	TRBJ1-1	-	13	TGTGCCATCAGTGAGTCCCAGGGGCCTGAAGCTTTCTTT	CAISESQGPEAFF
-	TRBV7-2	TRBJ2-3	many	16	TGTGCCAGCAGCTTAGCGGCCGGGATACTCACAGATACGCAGTATTTT	CASSLAAGILTDTQYF
-	TRBV3-1	TRBJ2-1	many	16	TGTGCCAGCACCAATAGGGGCCGGACTAACCACAATGAGCAGTTCTTC	CASTNRGRTNHNEQFF
-	TRBV28	TRBJ1-2	many	14	TGTGCCAGCAGCCGTGGGTTCTCAGGGGATGGCTACACCTTC	CASSRGFSGDGYTF
TRBD2	TRBV12-3/TRBV12-4	TRBJ2-6	-	17	TGTGCCAGCAGCGCCGGGGTAGCGGGACCTGGGGCCAACGTCCTGACTTTC	CASSAGVAGPGANVLTF
-	TRBV29-1	TRBJ2-7	many	14	TGCAGCGTTGAAGGCAGGTTTCCCTCCTACGAGCAGTACTTC	CSVEGRFPSYEQYF
TRBD1	TRBV12-3/TRBV12-4	TRBJ2-7	many	14	TGTGCCAGCAGCCCCGGGACAGGGGGCGGAGAGCAGTACTTC	CASSPGTGGGEQYF
-	TRBV7-8	TRBJ1-5	many	14	TGTGCCAGCAGCCCTAGGGGGGGCAATCAGCCCCAGCATTTT	CASSPRGGNQPQHF
-	TRBV20-1	TRBJ2-7	few	14	TGCAGTGCTAGAGATGCGGTTGGGCTCTACGAGCAGTACTTC	CSARDAVGLYEQYF
-	TRBV3-1	TRBJ1-5	many	15	TGTGCCAGCAGCCAAGATCCCCAGGGCAATCAGCCCCAGCATTTT	CASSQDPQGNQPQHF
-	TRBV5-4	TRBJ2-2	few	14	TGTGCCAGCTCTGGGGAGGCCCTCACCGGGGAGCTGTTTTTT	CASSGEALTGELFF
-	TRBV20-1	TRBJ2-7	few	14	TGCAGTGCTAGTGGGGGTGGCTGGGGCTACGAGCAGTACTTC	CSASGGGWGYEQYF
TRBD2	TRBV11-2	TRBJ2-1	few	16	TGTGCCAGCAGCCCCCAGCGGGAGATTTACTACAATGAGCAGTTCTTC	CASSPQREIYYNEQFF
TRBD2	TRBV10-3	TRBJ2-1	few	15	TGTGCCATCAGTGACGGCGGGAGCTCCTACAATGAGCAGTTCTTC	CAISDGGSSYNEQFF
TRBD2	TRBV30	TRBJ2-4	-	15	TGTGCCTGGAGTGGGGGGGGTTTTGCCAAAAACATTCAGTACTTC	CAWSGGGFAKNIQYF
TRBD2	TRBV2	TRBJ2-7	many	13	TGTGCCAGCAGAACTAGCGGGACGTACGAGCAGTACTTC	CASRTSGTYEQYF
TRBD2	TRBV20-1	TRBJ2-1	medium-sized	13	TGCAGTCCTGCCGGACTAGCGGACAATGAGCAGTTCTTC	CSPAGLADNEQFF
-	TRBV28	TRBJ1-1	many	17	TGTGCCAGCAGTTTTGGCCAGTCAGGGCCGCTGGGCACTGAAGCTTTCTTT	CASSFGQSGPLGTEAFF